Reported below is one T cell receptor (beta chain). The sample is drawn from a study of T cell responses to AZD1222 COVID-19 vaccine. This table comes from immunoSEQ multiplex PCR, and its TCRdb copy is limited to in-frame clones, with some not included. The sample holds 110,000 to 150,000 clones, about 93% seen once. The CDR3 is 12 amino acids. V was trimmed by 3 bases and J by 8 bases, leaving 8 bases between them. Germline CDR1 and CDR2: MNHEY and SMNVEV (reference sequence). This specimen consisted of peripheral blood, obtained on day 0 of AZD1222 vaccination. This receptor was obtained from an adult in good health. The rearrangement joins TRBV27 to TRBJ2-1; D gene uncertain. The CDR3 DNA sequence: TGTGCCAGCAGTTTCGGTGGGGATGAGCAGTTCTTC. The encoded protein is CASSFGGDEQFF.